The next 10 T cell receptor beta chains were all read from a single sample in a study of blood T cell repertoires in COVID-19. Measured with immunoSEQ multiplex PCR; TCRdb has only the in-frame clones, and not every one. The repertoire consists of roughly 410,000 clones, with about 87% occurring once and the leading ten covering 2.3%. Sequencing was done on a sample of peripheral blood. The receptors here all came from a woman aged 55-69 years with COVID-19, enrolled during active disease.

The chain employs TRBV30 and TRBJ2-7; D might be TRBD2 (6 bases). This CDR3 spans 13 amino acids. Trimming shortened V by 6 bases and J by 6 bases, and 18 bases separated the two germline ends. Germline CDR1 reads GTSNPN; CDR2 reads SVGIG (reference sequence). Here the CDR3 reads CACLPLTEGEQYF. In DNA form, the CDR3 reads TGTGCCTGCTTACCCCTGACGGAGGGCGAGCAGTACTTC.

This clone occurred once. V usage is TRBV28 and J usage is TRBJ2-7; tentatively, D is TRBD1 (5 bases). Deletions cut 2 bases from V and 3 bases from J, with 14 bases between. The CDR3 has 15 amino acids. Germline CDR1 is MDHEN and CDR2 is SYDVKM. The CDR3 protein is CASSLGVVQGYEQYF. CDR3 nucleotide sequence: TGTGCCAGCAGTTTAGGCGTAGTTCAGGGCTACGAGCAGTACTTC. Drawing the rest from reference TRBV28 and TRBJ2-7, the complete variable domain is DVKVTQSSRYLVKRTGEKVFLECVQDMDHENMFWYRQDPGLGLRLIYFSYDVKMKEKGDIPEGYSVSREKKERFSLILESASTNQTSMYLCASSLGVVQGYEQYFGPGTRLTVT.

The chain recombines TRBV6-4 with TRBJ2-2, with a tentative D call TRBD1 (6 bases). Germline CDR1 and CDR2: MRHNA and SNTAGT. Trimming shortened V by 6 bases and J by 4 bases, and 15 bases separated the two germline ends. The CDR3 sequence is 15 residues long. CDR3 DNA: TGTGCCAGCAGAGGGGGTCAGGGTCCCACCGGGGAGCTGTTTTTT. This sequence encodes CASRGGQGPTGELFF.

This clone was detected only a few times. This sequence joins TRBV7-2 and TRBJ1-2, with D possibly matching TRBD1 (6 bases). V was cut by 3 bases and J by 8 bases, with 19 bases left in between. The CDR3 totals 15 residues. Germline loops: CDR1 SGHTA, CDR2 FQGNSA. The CDR3 DNA follows: TGTGCCAGCAGCTTCACAGGGACCATGGTATACGGCTACACCTTC. Residues: CASSFTGTMVYGYTF.

V and J are TRBV5-1 and TRBJ1-5, with 8 nucleotides matching TRBD1. The CDR3 is made up of 14 amino acids. Germline CDR1 is SGHRS and CDR2 is YFSETQ. J was trimmed by 6 bases and V by 2 bases; bases with no gene match: 4. DNA of the CDR3: TGCGCCAGCAGCTTACAGGGGGGTGGTCAGCCCCAGCATTTT. Encoded protein: CASSLQGGGQPQHF.

The V gene is TRBV6-5, the J gene TRBJ1-1; D is ambiguous. Per the germline V gene, CDR1 is MNHEY and CDR2 is SVGAGI. This CDR3 comprises 15 residues. V was shortened by 8 bases and J by 1 base, with 17 bases between the two germline ends. The CDR3 coding sequence is TGTGCCAGCTCCTCCACCGGCTCGGGGAACACTGAAGCTTTCTTT. This gives the protein CASSSTGSGNTEAFF.

Comments on this clone: Different DNA sequences within this sample yield the same CDR3. The chain employs TRBV6-5 and TRBJ2-7; 9 nucleotides agree with TRBD1. The germline V gene has CDR1 MNHEY and CDR2 SVGAGI. The ends lost 2 bases at V and 4 bases at J; junction bases unmatched: 3. There are 14 residues in the CDR3. This chain's CDR3 is CASSYGGQGYEQYF. In nucleotides, the CDR3 is TGTGCCAGCAGTTACGGTGGACAGGGGTACGAGCAGTACTTC.

The chain joins TRBV5-4 to TRBJ2-7; TRBD2 matches 9 bases. The CDR3 is 16 residues long. Germline lookup yields CDR1 SGHNT and CDR2 YYREEE (reference sequence). V was clipped by 4 bases and J by 5 bases; unmatched bases: 13. The CDR3 DNA reads as TGTGCCAGCAGCGAGAAAGCGGGGGGTCCCCTTGACGAGCAGTACTTC. Protein: CASSEKAGGPLDEQYF.

This clone was counted once. This chain uses TRBV7-9 with TRBJ2-1; TRBD2 matches 9 bases. Germline trimming cut 4 bases from V and 9 bases from J; bases unmatched to any gene: 13. In germline, CDR1 is SEHNR, CDR2 FQNEAQ (reference sequence). The CDR3 covers 16 residues. The CDR3 sequence: CASSSPPGLAAIEQFF. The CDR3 DNA sequence: TGTGCCAGCAGCTCACCTCCGGGACTAGCAGCCATTGAGCAGTTCTTC.

The chain links TRBV5-4 to TRBJ1-1; D unresolved. Trimming took off 4 bases at V and 1 base at J, with 14 bases between the two ends. The CDR3 extends over 15 amino acids. Germline V gene lookup returns CDR1 SGHNT and CDR2 YYREEE (reference sequence). CDR3 sequence: CASSPLPGRNTEAFF. The CDR3 nucleotides are TGTGCCAGCAGCCCCCTCCCCGGGAGGAACACTGAAGCTTTCTTT. Using reference TRBV5-4 and TRBJ1-1 for the parts outside the CDR3, the full variable domain is ETGVTQSPTHLIKTRGQQVTLRCSSQSGHNTVSWYQQALGQGPQFIFQYYREEENGRGNFPPRFSGLQFPNYSSELNVNALELDDSALYLCASSPLPGRNTEAFFGQGTRLTVV.